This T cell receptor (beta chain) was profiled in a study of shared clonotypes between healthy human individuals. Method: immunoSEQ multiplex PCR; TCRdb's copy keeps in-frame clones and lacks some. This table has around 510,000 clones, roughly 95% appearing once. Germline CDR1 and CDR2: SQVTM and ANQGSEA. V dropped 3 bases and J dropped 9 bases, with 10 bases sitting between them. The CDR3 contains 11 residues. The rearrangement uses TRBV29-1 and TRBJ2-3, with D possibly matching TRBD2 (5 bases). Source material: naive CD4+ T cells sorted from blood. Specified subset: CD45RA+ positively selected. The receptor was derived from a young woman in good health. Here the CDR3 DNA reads TGCAGCGTTGAGGGTGGGAGAACGCAGTATTTT. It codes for CSVEGGRTQYF.